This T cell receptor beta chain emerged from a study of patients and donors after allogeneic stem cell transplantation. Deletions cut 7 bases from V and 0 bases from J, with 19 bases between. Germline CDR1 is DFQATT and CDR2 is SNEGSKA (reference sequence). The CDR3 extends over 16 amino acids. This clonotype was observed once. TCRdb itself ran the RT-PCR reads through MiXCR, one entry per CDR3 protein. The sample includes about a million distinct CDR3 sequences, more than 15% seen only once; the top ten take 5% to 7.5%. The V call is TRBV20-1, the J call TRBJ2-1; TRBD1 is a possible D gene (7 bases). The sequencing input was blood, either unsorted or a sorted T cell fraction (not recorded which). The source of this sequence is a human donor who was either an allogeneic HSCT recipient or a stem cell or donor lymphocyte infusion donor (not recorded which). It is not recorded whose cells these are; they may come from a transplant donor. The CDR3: CSGSGGTYSSYNEQFF. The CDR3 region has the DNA TGCAGTGGCTCAGGGGGGACATACAGCTCCTACAATGAGCAGTTCTTC.